Below, 25 T cell receptor beta chains from the same sample are listed, as sequenced in a study of blood T cell repertoires in COVID-19. Generated by immunoSEQ multiplex PCR, the TCRdb table keeps only in-frame clones and is missing some. Found here are some 290,000 clones, 86% of them singletons; the top ten hold approximately 12%. The sequenced sample was peripheral blood. These receptor sequences come from a woman in her twenties or thirties with COVID-19, enrolled during active disease.

CDR3 in amino acids: CATSGYSSAGTYEQYF. DNA of the CDR3: TGTGCCACCAGCGGGTACAGTAGTGCGGGGACCTACGAGCAGTACTTC. V gene TRBV15 combines with J gene TRBJ2-7, with a weak D call TRBD2 (6 bases). Germline V gives CDR1 LNHNV, CDR2 YYDKDF (reference sequence). Trimming cost V 5 bases and J 2 bases, with 19 bases left between them. The CDR3 covers 16 residues.

CDR3 nucleotide sequence: TGCGCCAGCAGCTTGCGGCGGGGGAACGCTAACTATGGCTACACCTTC. Translating gives CASSLRRGNANYGYTF. This chain links TRBV5-1 with TRBJ1-2; tentatively, D is TRBD1 (5 bases). Germline-derived CDR1 and CDR2 are SGHRS and YFSETQ. Trimming took off 1 base at V and 0 bases at J, with 13 bases between the two ends. The CDR3 consists of 16 residues.

The chain employs TRBV6-2 or TRBV6-3 and TRBJ2-3, with D perhaps TRBD2 (5 bases). CDR1 is MNHEY, CDR2 SVGEGT, per germline. The V gene lost 7 bases and the J gene lost 5 bases, with 22 bases spanning the gap. The CDR3 is 16 amino acids. The chain's CDR3 is CASTPISGLRGDTQYF. The CDR3, as DNA: TGTGCCAGCACCCCGATCTCGGGCCTCCGGGGAGATACGCAGTATTTT.

This clone was counted between two and nine times. The chain uses TRBV6-5 and TRBJ2-2; TRBD2 agrees at 11 bases. V lost 6 bases to trimming and J lost 4 bases; unmatched junction nucleotides: 4. The CDR3 runs to 15 residues. The germline gives CDR1 MNHEY, CDR2 SVGAGI. The CDR3 DNA reads as TGTGCCAGCAGGCTACTAGCGGGGGTCACCGGGGAGCTGTTTTTT. Amino acids: CASRLLAGVTGELFF.

This clone was seen a handful of times. The V gene is TRBV11-2, the J gene TRBJ2-7, with D perhaps matching TRBD1 (5 bases). Trimming took off 2 bases at V and 2 bases at J, with 13 bases between the two ends. The germline CDR1 and CDR2 sequences are SGHAT and FQNNGV. CDR3 length: 15 amino acids. For the CDR3, the DNA is TGTGCCAGCAGCTTAATAGTAGACAGTCCCTACGAGCAGTACTTC. Amino acids: CASSLIVDSPYEQYF.

The rearrangement links TRBV6-6 to TRBJ2-5; 8 bases are a match to TRBD1. Germline V gene lookup returns CDR1 MNHNY and CDR2 SVGAGI (reference sequence). J was trimmed by 3 bases and V by 6 bases; bases with no gene match: 6. The CDR3 consists of 14 residues. This chain's CDR3 is CASSSAGGEETQYF. The CDR3 nucleotides read TGTGCCAGCAGCAGTGCAGGGGGCGAAGAGACCCAGTACTTC.

This clone has only one observation. This rearrangement joins TRBV19 to TRBJ2-2; TRBD1 agrees at 8 bases. The germline gives CDR1 LNHDA, CDR2 SQIVND (reference sequence). The CDR3 contains 16 residues. The trim removed 1 base at V and 5 bases at J, leaving 6 bases unmatched. The CDR3 DNA reads as TGTGCCAGTAGTATAGGGTTGTACAGGGGGACCGGGGAGCTGTTTTTT. Amino acids: CASSIGLYRGTGELFF.

The rearrangement uses TRBV13 and TRBJ1-2; D is perhaps TRBD1 (6 bases). This CDR3 has 14 residues. Deletions cut 5 bases from V and 3 bases from J, with 13 bases between. In germline, CDR1 is PRHDT, CDR2 FYEKMQ (reference sequence). CDR3 in DNA: TGTGCCAGCAGCCCGGAGGGGGGGTACTATGGCTACACCTTC. Translation gives CASSPEGGYYGYTF.

This clone turned up a few times. The V and J genes are TRBV3-1 (or the pseudogene TRBV3-2) and TRBJ1-1, with 8 nucleotides matching TRBD1. The germline CDR1 and CDR2 sequences are LGHDT and YNNKEL (reference sequence). J was trimmed by 5 bases and V by 4 bases; bases with no gene match: 9. The CDR3 is made up of 15 amino acids. The CDR3 DNA follows: TGTGCCAGCAGCCTACGGGACAGGATGGGTACTGAAGCTTTCTTT. Protein: CASSLRDRMGTEAFF.

The chain joins TRBV4-2 to TRBJ1-3; D might be TRBD1 (5 bases). Between the trimmed V and J ends, which lost 1 base and 1 base, there was a span of 14 bases. The CDR3 contains 17 residues. Germline V CDR1 and CDR2: LGHNA, YNFKEQ. The CDR3, as DNA: TGTGCCAGCAGCCAAGGGATCGGGGGAAATTCTGGAAACACCATATATTTT. As protein: CASSQGIGGNSGNTIYF.

This chain uses TRBV12-3 or TRBV12-4 with TRBJ2-5, with a possible D match to TRBD1 (6 bases). The CDR3 sequence is 13 residues long. Trimming cost V 3 bases and J 2 bases, with 7 bases left between them. Here the CDR3 DNA reads TGTGCCAGCAGTTTCAGGGGTCAAGAGACCCAGTACTTC. Translating it yields CASSFRGQETQYF.

The V gene is TRBV20-1, the J gene TRBJ1-1; D gene uncertain. With 3 bases removed from V and 1 base from J, the gap between germline ends came to 6 bases. The CDR3 runs 12 residues. Germline V gene sequence: CDR1 DFQATT, CDR2 SNEGSKA (reference sequence). The CDR3 DNA is TGCAGTGCTAGTATTCGGAACACTGAAGCTTTCTTT. Encoded protein: CSASIRNTEAFF.

The genes are TRBV2 and TRBJ2-1; 8 nucleotides line up with TRBD2. Germline V gene sequence: CDR1 SNHLY, CDR2 FYNNEI. The CDR3 loop spans 15 amino acids. V lost 3 bases to trimming and J lost 9 bases; unmatched junction nucleotides: 10. CDR3 coding DNA: TGTGCCAGCAGTGACGGGTTAGCGGGGTCTGGTGAGCAGTTCTTC. It translates to CASSDGLAGSGEQFF.

The table lists this clone with a count of one. The chain is built from TRBV7-9 and TRBJ1-4, with 9 bases fitting TRBD1. Trimming cost V 7 bases and J 2 bases; bases outside gene matches: 11. CDR1 and CDR2 (germline): SEHNR, FQNEAQ (reference sequence). The CDR3 covers 17 residues. CDR3 in amino acids: CASTLMGQGITNEKLFF. CDR3 DNA: TGTGCCAGCACCCTTATGGGACAGGGAATCACTAATGAAAAACTGTTTTTT.

This sequence joins TRBV2 and TRBJ1-5; the D gene is possibly TRBD1 (6 bases). Deletions cut 6 bases from V and 2 bases from J, with 23 bases between. This CDR3 comprises 18 residues. Looked up from germline, CDR1 is SNHLY and CDR2 is FYNNEI. This chain's CDR3 is CASSDRDTDPHGNQPQHF. In DNA form, the CDR3 reads TGTGCCAGCAGCGACCGGGACACCGACCCGCATGGCAATCAGCCCCAGCATTTT.

J is TRBJ1-2 and V is TRBV7-8; 7 bases agree with TRBD1. This CDR3 comprises 13 residues. CDR1 is SGHVS and CDR2 is FQNEAQ in the germline V gene. After removal of 1 base from V and 5 bases from J, the junction contained 1 base not matched to a gene. This CDR3 is CASSLDRGYGYTF. In DNA, the CDR3 is TGTGCCAGCAGCTTAGACAGGGGTTATGGCTACACCTTC. Full variable domain (remainder filled in from reference TRBV7-8 and TRBJ1-2): GAGVSQSPRYKVAKRGQDVALRCDPISGHVSLFWYQQALGQGPEFLTYFQNEAQLDKSGLPSDRFFAERPEGSVSTLKIQRTQQEDSAVYLCASSLDRGYGYTFGSGTRLTVV.

The V and J genes are TRBV5-1 and TRBJ2-7; 7 bases align to TRBD1. Germline CDR1 SGHRS, CDR2 YFSETQ. There are 14 residues in the CDR3. Trimming removed 6 bases from V and 6 bases from J; junction bases left unmatched: 12. The CDR3 sequence: CASKFIRDSPEQYF. Here the CDR3 DNA reads TGCGCCAGCAAGTTCATAAGGGACAGCCCCGAGCAGTACTTC.

V is TRBV19 and J is TRBJ2-5; D perhaps matches TRBD2 (6 bases). Germline loops: CDR1 LNHDA, CDR2 SQIVND (reference sequence). The CDR3 runs to 15 residues. V lost 6 bases, J lost 5 bases, and 19 bases lay in between. The CDR3 protein is CASSRAAGKLETQYF. In nucleotides, the CDR3 is TGTGCCAGTAGCCGAGCCGCGGGGAAATTGGAGACCCAGTACTTC. The whole variable domain, filled in from reference TRBV19 and TRBJ2-5, reads DGGITQSPKYLFRKEGQNVTLSCEQNLNHDAMYWYRQDPGQGLRLIYYSQIVNDFQKGDIAEGYSVSREKKESFPLTVTSAQKNPTAFYLCASSRAAGKLETQYFGPGTRLLVL.

J is TRBJ2-1 and V is TRBV27; maybe TRBD2 (5 bases). Trimming stripped 7 bases from V and 9 bases from J, with 16 bases between. Germline values: CDR1 MNHEY, CDR2 SMNVEV (reference sequence). The CDR3 loop spans 13 amino acids. CDR3 nucleotide sequence: TGTGCCAGCACCATGCGAGGGCTCGGTGAGCAGTTCTTC. It codes for CASTMRGLGEQFF.

CDR3 in amino acids: CAISVKGHLYEQYF. DNA for the CDR3: TGTGCCATCAGTGTAAAGGGACACCTATACGAGCAGTACTTC. The gene calls are TRBV10-3 and TRBJ2-7; tentatively, D is TRBD1 (6 bases). Trimming pared 4 bases from V and 4 bases from J, leaving 14 bases between. The CDR3 length is 14 residues. The germline CDR1 and CDR2 sequences are ENHRY and SYGVKD.

This clone appeared a single time. The J gene is TRBJ2-1, the V gene TRBV7-9, with 11 positions matching TRBD2. The CDR3 totals 15 residues. Germline V gives CDR1 SEHNR, CDR2 FQNEAQ (reference sequence). Germline trimming cut 5 bases from V and 9 bases from J; bases unmatched to any gene: 9. In nucleotides, the CDR3 is TGTGCCAGCAGCCCAGTAGCGGGGGGGCCGGGTGAGCAGTTCTTC. It yields the protein CASSPVAGGPGEQFF.

The chain links TRBV15 to TRBJ1-5, with unresolved D. Trimming removed 5 bases at V and 6 bases at J, with 17 bases between. The CDR3 covers 15 residues. Looked up from germline, CDR1 is LNHNV and CDR2 is YYDKDF (reference sequence). Here the CDR3 reads CATSATNGRGQPQHF. CDR3 coding DNA: TGTGCCACCAGCGCAACGAACGGGCGGGGTCAGCCCCAGCATTTT.

Concerning this clone: At one of its ends the junction is not consistent with the germline gene, which may arise from a read error. This sequence joins TRBV19 and TRBJ1-1, with D possibly being TRBD1 (6 bases). The germline gives CDR1 LNHDA, CDR2 SQIVND (reference sequence). This CDR3 comprises 14 residues. The CDR3 here is CVSSWRGGGTEAFF. CDR3 in DNA: TGTGTCAGTAGTTGGAGGGGGGGAGGCACTGAAGCTTTCTTT.

The chain carries TRBV27 and TRBJ1-2; TRBD1 matches at 7 bases. CDR1 MNHEY and CDR2 SMNVEV come from the germline V gene (reference sequence). This CDR3 spans 14 amino acids. Losses at the gene ends were 6 bases for V and 4 bases for J; bases not matched to a gene: 8. The CDR3 sequence is CASSPGGTAYGYTF. The CDR3 DNA follows: TGTGCCAGCAGCCCAGGGGGTACTGCCTATGGCTACACCTTC.

J is TRBJ1-1 and V is TRBV18, with 9 bases matching TRBD1. Looked up from germline, CDR1 is KGHSH and CDR2 is LQKENI. V trimming: 0 bases; J trimming: 5 bases; junction bases outside the gene matches: 4. This CDR3 is 15 amino acids long. CDR3 DNA sequence: TGTGCCAGCTCACCACCACGGGACAGGGTAACTGAAGCTTTCTTT. This translates into CASSPPRDRVTEAFF.